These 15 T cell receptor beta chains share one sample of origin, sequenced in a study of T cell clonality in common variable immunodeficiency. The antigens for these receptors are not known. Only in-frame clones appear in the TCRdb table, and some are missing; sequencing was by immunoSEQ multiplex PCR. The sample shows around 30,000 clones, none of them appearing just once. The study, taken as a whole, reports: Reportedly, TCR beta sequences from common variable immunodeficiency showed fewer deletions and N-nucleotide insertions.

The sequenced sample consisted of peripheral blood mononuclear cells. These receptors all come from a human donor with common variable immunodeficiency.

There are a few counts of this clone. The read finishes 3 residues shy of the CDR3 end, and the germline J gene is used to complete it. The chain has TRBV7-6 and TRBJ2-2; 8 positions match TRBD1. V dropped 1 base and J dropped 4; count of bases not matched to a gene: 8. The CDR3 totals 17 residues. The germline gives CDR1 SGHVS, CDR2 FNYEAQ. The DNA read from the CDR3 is TGTGCCAGCAGCTTAGGGCCGGGACAGGCCACCACCGGGGAG. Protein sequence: CASSLGPGQATTGE. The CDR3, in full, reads CASSLGPGQATTGELFF.

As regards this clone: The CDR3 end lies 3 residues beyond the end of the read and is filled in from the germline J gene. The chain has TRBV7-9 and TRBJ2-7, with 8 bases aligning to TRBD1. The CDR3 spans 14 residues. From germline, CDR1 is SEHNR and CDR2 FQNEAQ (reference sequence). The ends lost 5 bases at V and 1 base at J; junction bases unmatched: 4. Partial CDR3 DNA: TGTGCCAGCAGCCCCCGGGACAGGTCCTACGAG. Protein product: CASSPRDRSYE. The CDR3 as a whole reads CASSPRDRSYEQYF. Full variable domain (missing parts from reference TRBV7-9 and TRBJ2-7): DTGVSQNPRHKITKRGQNVTFRCDPISEHNRLYWYRQTLGQGPEFLTYFQNEAQLEKSRLLSDRFSAERPKGSFSTLEIQRTEQGDSAMYLCASSPRDRSYEQYFGPGTRLTVT.

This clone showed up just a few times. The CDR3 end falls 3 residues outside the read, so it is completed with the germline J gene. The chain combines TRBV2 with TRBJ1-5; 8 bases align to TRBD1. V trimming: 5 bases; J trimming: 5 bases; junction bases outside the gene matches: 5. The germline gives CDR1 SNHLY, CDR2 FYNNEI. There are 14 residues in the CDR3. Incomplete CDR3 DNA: TGTGCCAGCAGTCCGGACAGGGTCGATCAGCCC. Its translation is CASSPDRVDQP. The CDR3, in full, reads CASSPDRVDQPQHF.

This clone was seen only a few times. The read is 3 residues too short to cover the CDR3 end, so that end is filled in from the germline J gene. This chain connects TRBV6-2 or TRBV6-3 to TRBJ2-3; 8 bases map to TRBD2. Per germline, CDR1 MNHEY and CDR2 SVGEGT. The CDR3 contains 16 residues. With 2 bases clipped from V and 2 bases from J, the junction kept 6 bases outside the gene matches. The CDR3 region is CASSYGFSGDTDTQYF. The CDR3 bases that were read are TGTGCCAGCAGTTACGGATTTAGCGGGGACACAGATACG.

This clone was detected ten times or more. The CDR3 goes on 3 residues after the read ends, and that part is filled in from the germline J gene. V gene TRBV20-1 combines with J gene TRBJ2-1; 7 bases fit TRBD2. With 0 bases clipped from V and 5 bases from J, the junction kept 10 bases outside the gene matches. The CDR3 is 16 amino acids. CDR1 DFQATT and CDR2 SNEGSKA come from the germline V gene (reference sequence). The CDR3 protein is CSARDLREGDHNEQFF. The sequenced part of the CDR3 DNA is TGCAGTGCTAGAGATCTCAGGGAGGGAGACCACAATGAG.

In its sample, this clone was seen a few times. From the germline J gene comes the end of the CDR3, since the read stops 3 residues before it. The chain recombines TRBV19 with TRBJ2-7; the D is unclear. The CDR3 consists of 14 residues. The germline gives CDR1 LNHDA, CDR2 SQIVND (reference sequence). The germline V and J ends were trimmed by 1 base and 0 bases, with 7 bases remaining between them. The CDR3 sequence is CASSIAQTSYEQYF. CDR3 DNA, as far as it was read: TGTGCCAGTAGTATAGCACAGACCTCCTACGAG.

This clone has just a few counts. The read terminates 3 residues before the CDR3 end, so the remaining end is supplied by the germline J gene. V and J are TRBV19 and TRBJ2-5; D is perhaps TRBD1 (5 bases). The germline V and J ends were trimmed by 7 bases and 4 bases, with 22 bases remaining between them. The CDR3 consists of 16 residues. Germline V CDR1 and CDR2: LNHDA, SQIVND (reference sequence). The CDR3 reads CASTPRGACQGETQYF. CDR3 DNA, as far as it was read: TGTGCCAGTACCCCTAGAGGAGCTTGTCAGGGAGAGACC. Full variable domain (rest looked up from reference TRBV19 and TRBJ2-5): DGGITQSPKYLFRKEGQNVTLSCEQNLNHDAMYWYRQDPGQGLRLIYYSQIVNDFQKGDIAEGYSVSREKKESFPLTVTSAQKNPTAFYLCASTPRGACQGETQYFGPGTRLLVL.

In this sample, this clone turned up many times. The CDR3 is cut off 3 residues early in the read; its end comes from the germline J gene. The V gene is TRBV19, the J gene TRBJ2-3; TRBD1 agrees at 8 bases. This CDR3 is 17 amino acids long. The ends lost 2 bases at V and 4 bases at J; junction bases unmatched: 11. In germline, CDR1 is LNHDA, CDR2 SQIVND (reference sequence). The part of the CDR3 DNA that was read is TGTGCCAGTAGTATATCTGGGACCGGGACAGGCGCAGATACG. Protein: CASSISGTGTGADT. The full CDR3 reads CASSISGTGTGADTQYF. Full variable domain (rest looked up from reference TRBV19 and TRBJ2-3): DGGITQSPKYLFRKEGQNVTLSCEQNLNHDAMYWYRQDPGQGLRLIYYSQIVNDFQKGDIAEGYSVSREKKESFPLTVTSAQKNPTAFYLCASSISGTGTGADTQYFGPGTRLTVL.

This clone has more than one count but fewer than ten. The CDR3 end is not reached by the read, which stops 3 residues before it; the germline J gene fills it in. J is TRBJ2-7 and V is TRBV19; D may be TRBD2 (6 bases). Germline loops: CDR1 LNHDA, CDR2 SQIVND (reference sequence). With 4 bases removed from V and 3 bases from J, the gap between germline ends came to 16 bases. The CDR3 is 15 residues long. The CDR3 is CASSTRGVESYEQYF. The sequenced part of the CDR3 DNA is TGTGCCAGTAGTACCCGCGGGGTCGAAAGCTACGAG.

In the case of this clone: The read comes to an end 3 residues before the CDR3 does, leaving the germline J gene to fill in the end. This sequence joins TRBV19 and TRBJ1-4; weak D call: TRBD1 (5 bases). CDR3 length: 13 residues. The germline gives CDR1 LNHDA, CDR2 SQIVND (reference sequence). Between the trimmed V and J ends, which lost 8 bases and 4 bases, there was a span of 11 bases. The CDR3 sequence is CASGDRLNEKLFF. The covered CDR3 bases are TGTGCCAGTGGAGACAGACTTAATGAAAAA.

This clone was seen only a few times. The CDR3 bases that were read are TGTGCCAGCAGCTTACTCCCTGACAGCCAAGAGACC. Translating it yields CASSLLPDSQET. The CDR3, in full, reads CASSLLPDSQETQYF. V and J are TRBV7-3 and TRBJ2-5; a weak D match, TRBD1 (5 bases). The read is 3 residues too short to cover the CDR3 end, so that end is filled in from the germline J gene. Trimming took 2 bases from V and 1 from J, leaving 11 bases between them. The CDR3 is 15 amino acids. The germline gives CDR1 SGHTA, CDR2 FQGTGA.

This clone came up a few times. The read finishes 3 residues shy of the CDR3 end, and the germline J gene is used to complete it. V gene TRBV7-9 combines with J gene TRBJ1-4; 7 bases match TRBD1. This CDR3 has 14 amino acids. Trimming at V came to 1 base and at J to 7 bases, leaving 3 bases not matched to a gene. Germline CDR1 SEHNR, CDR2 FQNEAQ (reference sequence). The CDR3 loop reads CASSLEGAVEKLFF. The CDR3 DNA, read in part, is TGTGCCAGCAGCTTAGAGGGGGCGGTTGAAAAA. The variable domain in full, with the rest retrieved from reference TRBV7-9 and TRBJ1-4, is DTGVSQNPRHKITKRGQNVTFRCDPISEHNRLYWYRQTLGQGPEFLTYFQNEAQLEKSRLLSDRFSAERPKGSFSTLEIQRTEQGDSAMYLCASSLEGAVEKLFFGSGTQLSVL.

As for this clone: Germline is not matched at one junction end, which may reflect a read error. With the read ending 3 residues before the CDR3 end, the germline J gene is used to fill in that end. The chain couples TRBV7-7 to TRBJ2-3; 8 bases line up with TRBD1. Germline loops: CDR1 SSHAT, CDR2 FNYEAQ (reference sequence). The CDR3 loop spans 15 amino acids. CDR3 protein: CASSLRPGGADTQYF. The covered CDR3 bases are TGTGCTAGCAGCTTACGTCCAGGGGGCGCAGATACG.

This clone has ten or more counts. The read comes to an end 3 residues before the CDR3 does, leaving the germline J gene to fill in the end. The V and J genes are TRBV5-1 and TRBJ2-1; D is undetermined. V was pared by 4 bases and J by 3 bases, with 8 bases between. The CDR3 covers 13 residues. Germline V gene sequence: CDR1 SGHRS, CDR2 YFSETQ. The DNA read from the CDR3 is TGCGCCAGCAGCAGATCTAGCTACAATGAG. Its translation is CASSRSSYNE. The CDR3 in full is CASSRSSYNEQFF.

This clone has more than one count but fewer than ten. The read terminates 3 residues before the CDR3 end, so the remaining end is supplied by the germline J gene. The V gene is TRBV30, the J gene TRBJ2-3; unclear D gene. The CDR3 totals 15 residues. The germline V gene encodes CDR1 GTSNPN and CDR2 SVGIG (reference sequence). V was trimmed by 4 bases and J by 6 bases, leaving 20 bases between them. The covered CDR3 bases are TGTGCCTGGACCCCGGTCCTCCGGGTGAAGGATACG. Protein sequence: CAWTPVLRVKDT. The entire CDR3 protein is CAWTPVLRVKDTQYF.